The T cell receptor beta chain described here comes from a study of blood T cells in healthy people across ages. This clonotype was detected a few times. Primers used in a second PCR of roughly 6 to 11 cycles were a sample-barcoded 5' primer and a J-beta primer mix. Every cDNA molecule bore a tag from a template-switch adaptor containing 12 random nucleotides. Each CDR3 protein is one row after TCRdb ran MiXCR on the 5' RACE reads. The sample records about 1 million distinct CDR3 sequences, less than 25% being singletons. Per sample, at least 6 micrograms of total RNA were extracted. Separately, the same data were catalogued under a study of T cells of mothers and their children. From that study: Donation was provided by three healthy Caucasian mothers along with their six children.

The TCR sequence derives from a girl aged 2-10 years in good health. The sequenced sample consisted of blood.

CDR3 coding DNA: TGTGCCACCAGTGATCCACGAGGATCGGGGTACACAGATACGCAGTATTTT. Protein sequence: CATSDPRGSGYTDTQYF. The rearrangement joins TRBV24-1 to TRBJ2-3; maybe TRBD2 (5 bases). The CDR3 is 17 amino acids. V was cut by 3 bases and J by 2 bases, with 17 bases left in between. CDR1 and CDR2 from the germline V gene are KGHDR and SFDVKD.